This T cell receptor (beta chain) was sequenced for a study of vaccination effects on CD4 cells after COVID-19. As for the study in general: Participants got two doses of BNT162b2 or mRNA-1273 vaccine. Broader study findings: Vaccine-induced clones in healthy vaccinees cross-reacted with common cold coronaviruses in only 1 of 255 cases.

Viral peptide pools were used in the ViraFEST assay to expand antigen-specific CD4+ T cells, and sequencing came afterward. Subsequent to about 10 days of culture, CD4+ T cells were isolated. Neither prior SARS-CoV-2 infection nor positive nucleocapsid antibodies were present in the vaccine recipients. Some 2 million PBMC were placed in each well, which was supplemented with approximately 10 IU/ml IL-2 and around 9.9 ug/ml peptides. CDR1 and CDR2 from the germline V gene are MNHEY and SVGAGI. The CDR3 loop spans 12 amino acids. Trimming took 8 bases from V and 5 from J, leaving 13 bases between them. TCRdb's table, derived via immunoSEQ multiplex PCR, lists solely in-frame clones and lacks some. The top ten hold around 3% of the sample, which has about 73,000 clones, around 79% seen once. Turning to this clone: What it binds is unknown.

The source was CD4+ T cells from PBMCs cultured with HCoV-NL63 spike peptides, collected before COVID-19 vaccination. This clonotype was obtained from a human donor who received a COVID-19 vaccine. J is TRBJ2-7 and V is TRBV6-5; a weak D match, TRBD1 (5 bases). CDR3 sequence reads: CASGAGLDEQYV. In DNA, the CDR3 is TGTGCCAGCGGGGCCGGCCTCGACGAGCAGTACGTC.